This T cell receptor beta chain was recovered during a study of T cells in Graves' hyperthyroidism and ophthalmopathy. Ophthalmopathy patients had moderate-to-severe active disease, CAS ≥3, NOSPECS ≥4, and disease duration under 3 months. Diagnoses rested on clinical symptoms, serum thyroxine and TRAb, thyroid ultrasound and orbital computed tomography. Amplified TCR beta CDR3 regions derived from RNA transcripts. HTBI primers were used for first-round RT-PCR of the TCR CDR3. TCRdb processed the multiplex PCR reads anew with MiXCR; each CDR3 protein has one entry. The table lists fewer than 500,000 distinct CDR3 sequences, about 15% of them singletons, with roughly 13% in the top ten. With regard to this clonotype: Its matching antigen is unknown.

Germline CDR1 MNHEY, CDR2 SMNVEV (reference sequence). The CDR3 contains 13 residues. The V end was cut by 3 bases, the J end by 8 bases, with 11 bases between. Study-wide findings and caveats: Blood also held most thyroid clonotypes expanded beyond 0.001.

The sequenced material came from blood. V usage is TRBV27 and J usage is TRBJ2-1; perhaps D is TRBD1 or TRBD2 (5 bases each). The sequence was collected from a man between 18 and 29 years old with Graves' ophthalmopathy. The chain's CDR3 is CASSFILGDEQFF. The DNA for the CDR3 is TGTGCCAGCAGTTTCATTTTGGGGGATGAGCAGTTCTTC.